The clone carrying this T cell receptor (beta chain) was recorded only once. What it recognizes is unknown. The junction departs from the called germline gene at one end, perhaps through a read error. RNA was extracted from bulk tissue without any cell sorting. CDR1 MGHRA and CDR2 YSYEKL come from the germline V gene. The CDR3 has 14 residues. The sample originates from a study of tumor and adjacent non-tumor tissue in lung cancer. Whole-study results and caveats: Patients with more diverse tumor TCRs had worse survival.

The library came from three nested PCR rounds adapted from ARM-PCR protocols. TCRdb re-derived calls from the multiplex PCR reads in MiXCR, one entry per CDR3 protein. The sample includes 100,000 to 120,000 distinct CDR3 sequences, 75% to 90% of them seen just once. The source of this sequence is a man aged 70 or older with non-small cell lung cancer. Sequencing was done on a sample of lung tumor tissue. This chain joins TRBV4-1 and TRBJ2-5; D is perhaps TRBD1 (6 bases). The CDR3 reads CASSQHWGQEIQYF. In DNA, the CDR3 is TGCGCCAGTAGCCAACATTGGGGGCAAGAGATACAGTACTTC.